The clone carrying this T cell receptor (beta chain) has just a few counts. These data belong to a study of cytomegalovirus exposure and HLA in healthy donors. PCR involved 60 Vbeta and 13 Jbeta primers. Sequenced by immunoSEQ multiplex PCR; TCRdb stores in-frame clones only, minus some. The sample yields some 140,000 clones, about two thirds seen once. The material sequenced was PBMCs. The TCR was taken from a woman aged 40 to 50 in good health and CMV-seronegative.

CDR3 coding DNA: TGCGCCAGCAGTGACGGAGGGGTCGGCTACGAGCAGTACTTC. This codes for CASSDGGVGYEQYF. This chain connects TRBV10-2 to TRBJ2-7, with TRBD2 as a possible D gene (6 bases). V was trimmed by 3 bases and J by 3 bases, leaving 12 bases between them. CDR1 and CDR2 (germline): WSHSY, SAAADI. The CDR3 consists of 14 residues.